This T cell receptor beta chain was sequenced for a study of shared clonotypes between healthy human individuals. Method: immunoSEQ multiplex PCR; TCRdb's copy keeps in-frame clones and lacks some. The sample lists 150,000 to 200,000 clones, 60% to 75% occurring once. General study results and limits: A few donors had roughly 5% of their naive CD4 clonotypes in common.

This CDR3 is built from 16 residues. The germline gives CDR1 LGHNA, CDR2 YSLEER. Trimming removed 4 bases from V and 1 base from J, with 16 bases in between. Concerning this clone itself: Its antigen remains unknown.

The source material was memory CD4+ T cells sorted from blood. The subset was: CD45RA-negative fraction. The chain carries TRBV4-3 and TRBJ1-2; D is possibly TRBD1 (6 bases). This receptor was taken from a man younger than 45 in good health. The CDR3 sequence: CASSRDPTGYNYGYTF. The CDR3 nucleotides read TGCGCCAGCAGCCGAGATCCGACAGGTTATAACTATGGCTACACCTTC.